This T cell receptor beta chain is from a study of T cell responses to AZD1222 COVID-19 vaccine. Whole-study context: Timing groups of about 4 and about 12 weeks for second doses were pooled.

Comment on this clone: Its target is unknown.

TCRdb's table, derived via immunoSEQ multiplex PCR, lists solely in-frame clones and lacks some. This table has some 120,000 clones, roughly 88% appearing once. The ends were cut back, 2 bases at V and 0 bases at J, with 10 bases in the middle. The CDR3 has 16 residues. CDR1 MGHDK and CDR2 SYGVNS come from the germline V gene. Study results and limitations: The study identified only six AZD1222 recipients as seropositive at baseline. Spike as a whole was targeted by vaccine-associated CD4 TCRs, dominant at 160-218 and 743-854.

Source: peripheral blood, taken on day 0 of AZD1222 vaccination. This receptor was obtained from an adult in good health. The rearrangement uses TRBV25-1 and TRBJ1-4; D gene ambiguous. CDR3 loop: CASSEGVIATNEKLFF. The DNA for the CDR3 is TGTGCCAGCAGTGAAGGGGTTATTGCAACTAATGAAAAACTGTTTTTT.